The text below deals with one T cell receptor (beta chain). Its antigen is unknown. A junction boundary mismatches the germline segment, possibly from a read error. The record originates from a study of T cell repertoires in cytomegalovirus infection. Study-level results: Predominance within the ex vivo response was attributable to HLA-C-restricted CMV-specific TCR beta clonotypes.

From the reads, TCRdb called clonotypes with MiXCR, one entry per CDR3 protein. Of 750,000 to 950,000 distinct CDR3 sequences listed, about 27% are singletons. This CDR3 region has 13 residues. V is TRBV12-3 or TRBV12-4 and J is TRBJ1-5; D is unresolved. The origin of this receptor is a human donor in good health (CMV status not recorded). Some clones in this sample may be carry-over from other donors' samples. The starting material was cultured CD8+ T cells from PBMCs, obtained from culture after CMV antigen stimulation. The chain's CDR3 is CASSLGKGQLQHF. The CDR3 DNA reads as TGTGCCAGCAGCCTCGGGAAGGGCCAGCTCCAGCATTTT.